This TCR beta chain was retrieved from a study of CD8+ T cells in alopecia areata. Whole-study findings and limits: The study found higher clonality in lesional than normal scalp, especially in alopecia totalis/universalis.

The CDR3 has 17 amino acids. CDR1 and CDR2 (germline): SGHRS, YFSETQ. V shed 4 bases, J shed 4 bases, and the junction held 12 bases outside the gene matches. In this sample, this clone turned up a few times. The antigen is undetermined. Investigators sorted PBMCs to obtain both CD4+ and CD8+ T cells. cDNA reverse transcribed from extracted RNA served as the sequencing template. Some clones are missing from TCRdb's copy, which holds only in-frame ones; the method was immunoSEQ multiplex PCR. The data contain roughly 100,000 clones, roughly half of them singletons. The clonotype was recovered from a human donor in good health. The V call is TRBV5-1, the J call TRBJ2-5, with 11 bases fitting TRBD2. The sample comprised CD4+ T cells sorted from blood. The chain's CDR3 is CASSPSVLAGGGETQYF. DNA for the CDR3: TGCGCCAGCAGCCCCTCGGTGCTAGCGGGGGGCGGAGAGACCCAGTACTTC.